The sample holds a few counts of the clone carrying this T cell receptor beta chain. What it recognizes is unknown. Trimming shortened V by 4 bases and J by 6 bases, and 12 bases separated the two germline ends. The CDR3 spans 13 residues. Germline values: CDR1 GTSNPN, CDR2 SVGIG (reference sequence). The data are from a study of naive and memory T cell subsets. Both TRBC1 and TRBC2 were covered by a beta constant-region primer of two equimolar oligonucleotides. Nested alpha and beta constant-region primers with the SP2 primer drove four PCR rounds on ligated cDNA. TCRdb re-called the UMI-ligation and nested PCR reads through MiXCR, storing one row per CDR3 protein. The sample has around 93,000 distinct CDR3 sequences; around 11% are singletons. General study points: Gini index rose across naive, CM, EM and EMRA in CD4 and CD8. Naive repertoires, especially CD8, held a few larger clonotypes, possibly memory cells re-expressing CD45RA.

Sequenced sample: naive CD4+ T cells from blood. V usage is TRBV30 and J usage is TRBJ1-4, with D uncertain. The sequence derives from a human donor in good health. This CDR3 is CAWTKRIDEKLFF. DNA for the CDR3: TGTGCCTGGACGAAGAGAATTGATGAAAAACTGTTTTTT.